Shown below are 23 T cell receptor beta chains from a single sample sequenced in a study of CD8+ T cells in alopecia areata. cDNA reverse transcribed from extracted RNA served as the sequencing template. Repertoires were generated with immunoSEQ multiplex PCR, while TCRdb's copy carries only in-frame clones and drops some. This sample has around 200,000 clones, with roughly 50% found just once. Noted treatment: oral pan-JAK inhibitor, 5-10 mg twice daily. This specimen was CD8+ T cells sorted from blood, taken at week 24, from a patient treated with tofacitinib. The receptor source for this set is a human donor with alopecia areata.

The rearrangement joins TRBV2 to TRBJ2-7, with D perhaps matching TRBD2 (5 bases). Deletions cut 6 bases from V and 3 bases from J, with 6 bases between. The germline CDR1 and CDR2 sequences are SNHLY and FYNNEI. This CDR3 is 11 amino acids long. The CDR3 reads CASREVYEQYF. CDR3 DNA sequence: TGTGCCAGCAGGGAGGTCTACGAGCAGTACTTC.

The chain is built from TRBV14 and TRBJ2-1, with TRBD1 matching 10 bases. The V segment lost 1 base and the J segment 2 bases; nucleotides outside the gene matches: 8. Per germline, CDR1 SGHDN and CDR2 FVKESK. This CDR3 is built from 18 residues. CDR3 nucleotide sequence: TGTGCCAGCAGCCAAGGATCTTCCGGGACAGGGGCCTACAATGAGCAGTTCTTC. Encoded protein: CASSQGSSGTGAYNEQFF.

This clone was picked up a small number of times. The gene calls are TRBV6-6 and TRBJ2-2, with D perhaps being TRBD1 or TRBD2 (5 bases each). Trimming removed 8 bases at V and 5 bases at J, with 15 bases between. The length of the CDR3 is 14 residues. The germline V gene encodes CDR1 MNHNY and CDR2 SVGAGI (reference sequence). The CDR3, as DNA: TGTGCCAGCCGTCCAGGGACCGGTACCGGGGAGCTGTTTTTT. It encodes CASRPGTGTGELFF.

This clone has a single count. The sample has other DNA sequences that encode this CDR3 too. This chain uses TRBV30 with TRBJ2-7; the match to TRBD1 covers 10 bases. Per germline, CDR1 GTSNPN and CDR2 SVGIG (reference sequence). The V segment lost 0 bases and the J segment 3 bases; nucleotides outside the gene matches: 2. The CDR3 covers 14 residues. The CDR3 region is CAWSVGTGVYEQYF. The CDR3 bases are TGTGCCTGGAGTGTCGGGACAGGGGTCTACGAGCAGTACTTC.

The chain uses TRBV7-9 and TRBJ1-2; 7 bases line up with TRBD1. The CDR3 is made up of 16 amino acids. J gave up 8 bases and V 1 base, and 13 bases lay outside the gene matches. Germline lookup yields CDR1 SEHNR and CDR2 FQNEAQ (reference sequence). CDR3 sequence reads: CASSLDRSVRGRGYTF. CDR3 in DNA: TGTGCCAGCAGCTTAGATAGGTCGGTCAGGGGGAGAGGCTACACCTTC.

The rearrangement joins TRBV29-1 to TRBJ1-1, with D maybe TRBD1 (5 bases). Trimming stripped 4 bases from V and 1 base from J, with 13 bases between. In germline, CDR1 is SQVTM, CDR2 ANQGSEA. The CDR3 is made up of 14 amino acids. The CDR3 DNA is TGCAGCGTTGTAGGGGCAGATTCGAACACTGAAGCTTTCTTT. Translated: CSVVGADSNTEAFF. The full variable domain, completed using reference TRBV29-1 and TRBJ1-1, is SAVISQKPSRDICQRGTSLTIQCQVDSQVTMMFWYRQQPGQSLTLIATANQGSEATYESGFVIDKFPISRPNLTFSTLTVSNMSPEDSSIYLCSVVGADSNTEAFFGQGTRLTVV.

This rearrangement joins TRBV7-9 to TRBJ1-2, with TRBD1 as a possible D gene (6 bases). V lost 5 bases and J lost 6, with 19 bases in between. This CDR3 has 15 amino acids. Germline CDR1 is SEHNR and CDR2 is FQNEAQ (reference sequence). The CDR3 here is CASSTRQADFNGYTF. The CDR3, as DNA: TGTGCCAGCAGCACCCGACAGGCGGATTTCAATGGCTACACCTTC.

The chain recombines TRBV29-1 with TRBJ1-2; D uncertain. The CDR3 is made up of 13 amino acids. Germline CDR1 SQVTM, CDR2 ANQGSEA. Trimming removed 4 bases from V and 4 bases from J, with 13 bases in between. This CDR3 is CSVVLGSSYGYTF. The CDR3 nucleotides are TGCAGCGTTGTGTTGGGGTCTAGCTATGGCTACACCTTC.

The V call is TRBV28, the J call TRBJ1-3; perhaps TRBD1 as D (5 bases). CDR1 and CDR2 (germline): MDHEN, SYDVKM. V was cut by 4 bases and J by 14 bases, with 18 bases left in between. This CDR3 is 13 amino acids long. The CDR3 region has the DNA TGTGCCAGCAGTTCTCCGAGGGGCTCGGATTTATATTTT. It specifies CASSSPRGSDLYF.

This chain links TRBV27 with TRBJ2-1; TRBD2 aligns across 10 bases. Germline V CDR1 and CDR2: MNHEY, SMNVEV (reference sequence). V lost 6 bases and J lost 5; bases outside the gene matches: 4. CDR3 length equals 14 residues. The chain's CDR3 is CASSWTSGNNEQFF. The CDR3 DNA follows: TGTGCCAGCAGCTGGACTAGCGGTAACAATGAGCAGTTCTTC.

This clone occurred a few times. The CDR3 here is CSVPTLKQGRSGYTF. The CDR3 bases are TGCAGCGTGCCGACCCTTAAACAGGGTAGAAGTGGCTACACCTTC. The gene calls are TRBV29-1 and TRBJ1-2; D is perhaps TRBD1 (6 bases). CDR3 length: 15 residues. The V and J ends lost 6 bases and 7 bases respectively, with 24 bases between them. Per the germline V gene, CDR1 is SQVTM and CDR2 is ANQGSEA. Full variable domain (missing parts from reference TRBV29-1 and TRBJ1-2): SAVISQKPSRDICQRGTSLTIQCQVDSQVTMMFWYRQQPGQSLTLIATANQGSEATYESGFVIDKFPISRPNLTFSTLTVSNMSPEDSSIYLCSVPTLKQGRSGYTFGSGTRLTVV.

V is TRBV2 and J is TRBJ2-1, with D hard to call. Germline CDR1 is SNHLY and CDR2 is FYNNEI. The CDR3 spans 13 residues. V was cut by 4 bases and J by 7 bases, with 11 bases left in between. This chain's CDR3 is CASSAHPGNEQFF. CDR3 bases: TGTGCCAGCAGTGCACACCCCGGGAATGAGCAGTTCTTC. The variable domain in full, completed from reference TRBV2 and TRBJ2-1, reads EPEVTQTPSHQVTQMGQEVILRCVPISNHLYFYWYRQILGQKVEFLVSFYNNEISEKSEIFDDQFSVERPDGSNFTLKIRSTKLEDSAMYFCASSAHPGNEQFFGPGTRLTVL.

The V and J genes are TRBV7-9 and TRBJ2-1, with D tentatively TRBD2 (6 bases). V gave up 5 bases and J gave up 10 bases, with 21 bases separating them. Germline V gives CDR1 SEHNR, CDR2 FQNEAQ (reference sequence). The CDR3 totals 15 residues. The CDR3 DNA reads TGTGCCAGCAGCCTTGGGACTCAGAGCATAGAGGAGCAGTTCTTC. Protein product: CASSLGTQSIEEQFF.

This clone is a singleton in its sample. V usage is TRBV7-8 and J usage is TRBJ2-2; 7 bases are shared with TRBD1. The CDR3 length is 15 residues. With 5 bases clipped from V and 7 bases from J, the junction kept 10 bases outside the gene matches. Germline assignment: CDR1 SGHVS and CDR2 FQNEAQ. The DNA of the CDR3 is TGTGCCAGCAGCACACGCCCGGGACAGTACGGGGAGCTGTTTTTT. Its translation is CASSTRPGQYGELFF. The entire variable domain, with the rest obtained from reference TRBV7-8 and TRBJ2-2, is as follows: GAGVSQSPRYKVAKRGQDVALRCDPISGHVSLFWYQQALGQGPEFLTYFQNEAQLDKSGLPSDRFFAERPEGSVSTLKIQRTQQEDSAVYLCASSTRPGQYGELFFGEGSRLTVL.

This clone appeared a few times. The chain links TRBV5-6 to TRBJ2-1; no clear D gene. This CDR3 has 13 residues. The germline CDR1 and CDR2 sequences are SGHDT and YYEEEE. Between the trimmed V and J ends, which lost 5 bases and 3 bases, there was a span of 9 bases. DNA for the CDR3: TGTGCCAGCAGTGAGCAGAGCTACAATGAGCAGTTCTTC. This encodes CASSEQSYNEQFF.

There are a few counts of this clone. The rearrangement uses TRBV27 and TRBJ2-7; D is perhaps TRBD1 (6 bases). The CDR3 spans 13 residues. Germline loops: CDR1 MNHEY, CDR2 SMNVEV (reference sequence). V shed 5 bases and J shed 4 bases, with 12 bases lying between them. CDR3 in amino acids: CASSPDSSYEQYF. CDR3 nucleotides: TGTGCCAGCAGTCCGGACAGTTCGTACGAGCAGTACTTC.

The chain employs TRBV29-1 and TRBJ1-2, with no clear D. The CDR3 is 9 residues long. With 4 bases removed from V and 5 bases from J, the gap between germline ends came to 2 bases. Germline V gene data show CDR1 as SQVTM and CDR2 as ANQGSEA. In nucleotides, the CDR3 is TGCAGCGTTGGGTATGGCTACACCTTC. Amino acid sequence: CSVGYGYTF.

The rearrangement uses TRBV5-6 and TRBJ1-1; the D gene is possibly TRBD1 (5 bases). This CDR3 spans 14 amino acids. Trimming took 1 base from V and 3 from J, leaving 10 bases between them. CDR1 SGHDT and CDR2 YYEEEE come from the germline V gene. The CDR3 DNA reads TGTGCCAGCAGCTTGTTGGGGGTAGACACTGAAGCTTTCTTT. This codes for CASSLLGVDTEAFF.

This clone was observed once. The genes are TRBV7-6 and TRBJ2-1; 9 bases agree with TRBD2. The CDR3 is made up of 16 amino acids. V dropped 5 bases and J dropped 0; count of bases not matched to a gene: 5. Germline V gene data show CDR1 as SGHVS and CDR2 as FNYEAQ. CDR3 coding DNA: TGTGCCAGCAGCCCACCAGCGGGGGGCTCCTACAATGAGCAGTTCTTC. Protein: CASSPPAGGSYNEQFF.

CDR3 in amino acids: CASSLEGYATEAFF. The DNA for the CDR3 is TGCGCCAGCAGCTTGGAAGGGTACGCCACTGAAGCTTTCTTT. This chain joins TRBV5-1 and TRBJ1-1; D is unclear. V was trimmed by 0 bases and J by 4 bases, leaving 10 bases between them. Germline V gives CDR1 SGHRS, CDR2 YFSETQ. The CDR3 runs 14 residues.

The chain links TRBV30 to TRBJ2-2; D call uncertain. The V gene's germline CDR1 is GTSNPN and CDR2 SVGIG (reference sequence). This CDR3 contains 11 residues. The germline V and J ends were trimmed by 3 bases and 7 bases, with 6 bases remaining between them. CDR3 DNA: TGTGCCTGGAGCAATAGCGGGGAGCTGTTTTTT. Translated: CAWSNSGELFF.

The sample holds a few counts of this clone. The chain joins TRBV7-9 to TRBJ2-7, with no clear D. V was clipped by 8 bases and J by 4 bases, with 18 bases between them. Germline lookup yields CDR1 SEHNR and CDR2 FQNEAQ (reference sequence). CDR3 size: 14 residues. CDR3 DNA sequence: TGTGCCAGCCGGGCCTCGGACCGAGGATACGAGCAGTACTTC. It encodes CASRASDRGYEQYF.

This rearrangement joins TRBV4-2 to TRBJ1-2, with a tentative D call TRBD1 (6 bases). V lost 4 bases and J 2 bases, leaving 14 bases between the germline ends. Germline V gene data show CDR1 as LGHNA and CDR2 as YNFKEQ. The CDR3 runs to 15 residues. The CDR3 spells CASSPKQGSNYGYTF. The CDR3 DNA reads TGTGCCAGCAGCCCGAAACAGGGTTCAAACTATGGCTACACCTTC.